This T cell receptor (beta chain) appears in the sequencing data of a study of T cell repertoires in cytomegalovirus infection. Study context: Public TCR beta signatures were indicative of both CMV infection and a matching HLA type. Study-wide results and limits: CMV-specific TCR beta clonotypes restricted by HLA-C were the ones dominating the ex vivo response. Based on cumulative public TCR beta family frequency, carriers of CMV plus the relevant HLA were identified.

In this sample, this clonotype turned up many times. Antigen: not known. TCRdb reprocessed the reads with MiXCR, giving one entry per CDR3 protein. The table shows under 800,000 distinct CDR3 sequences, with 20% to 25% occurring only once. The sequencing sample was made of CD8+ T cells from PBMCs. This clonotype was obtained from a human donor in good health (CMV status not recorded). Some clones in this sample may be carry-over from other donors' samples.

This CDR3 is CASSYDPAGAEAFF. CDR3 coding DNA: TGTGCCAGCAGTTACGACCCCGCGGGCGCTGAAGCTTTCTTT. This rearrangement joins TRBV6-5 to TRBJ1-1; no clear D gene. The CDR3 runs to 14 residues. Trimming shortened V by 2 bases and J by 6 bases, and 13 bases separated the two germline ends. CDR1 and CDR2 from the germline V gene are MNHEY and SVGAGI.